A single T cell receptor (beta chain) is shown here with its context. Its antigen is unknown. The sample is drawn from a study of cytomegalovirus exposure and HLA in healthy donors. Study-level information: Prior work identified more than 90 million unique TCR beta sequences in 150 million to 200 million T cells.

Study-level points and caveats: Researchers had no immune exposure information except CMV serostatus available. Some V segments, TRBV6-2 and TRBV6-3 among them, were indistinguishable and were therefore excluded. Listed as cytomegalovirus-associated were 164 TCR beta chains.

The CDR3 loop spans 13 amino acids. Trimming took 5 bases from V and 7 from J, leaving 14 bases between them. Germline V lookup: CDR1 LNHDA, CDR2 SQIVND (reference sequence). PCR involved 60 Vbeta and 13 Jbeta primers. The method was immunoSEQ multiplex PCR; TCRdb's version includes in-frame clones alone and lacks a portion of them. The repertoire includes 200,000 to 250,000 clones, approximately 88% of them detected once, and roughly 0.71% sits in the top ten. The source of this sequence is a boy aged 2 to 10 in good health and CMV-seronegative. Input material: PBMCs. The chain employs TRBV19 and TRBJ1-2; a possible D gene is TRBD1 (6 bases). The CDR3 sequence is CASSSDRKGGYTF. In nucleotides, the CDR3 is TGTGCCAGTAGTTCGGACAGAAAGGGTGGCTACACCTTC.